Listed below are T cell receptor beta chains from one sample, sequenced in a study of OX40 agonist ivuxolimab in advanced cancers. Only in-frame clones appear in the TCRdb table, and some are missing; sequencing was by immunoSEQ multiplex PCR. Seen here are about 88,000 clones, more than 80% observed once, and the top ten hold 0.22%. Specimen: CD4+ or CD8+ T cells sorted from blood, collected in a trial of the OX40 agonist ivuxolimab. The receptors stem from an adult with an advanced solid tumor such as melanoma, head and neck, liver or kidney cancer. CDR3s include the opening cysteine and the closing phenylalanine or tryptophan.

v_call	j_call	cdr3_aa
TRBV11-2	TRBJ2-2	CASSPWRNTGELFF
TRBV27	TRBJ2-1	CASSSLAGGLGNEQFF
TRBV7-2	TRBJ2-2	CASSPGGAGTGELFF
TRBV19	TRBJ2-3	CASSDRSPENPDTQYF
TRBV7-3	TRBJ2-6	CASRKEAGANVLTF
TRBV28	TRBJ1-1	CASSLSSTEAFF
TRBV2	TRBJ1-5	CASTLRGGSQPQHF
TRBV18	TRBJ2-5	CASSPPPSGGLQETQYF
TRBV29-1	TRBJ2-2	CSVEPQTGELFF
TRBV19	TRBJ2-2	CASSIPPTGATGELFF
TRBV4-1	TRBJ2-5	CASSPTSGTTSRTQYF
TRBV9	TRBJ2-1	CASSVKGLRSYNEQFF
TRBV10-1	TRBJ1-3	CASSSGRAGNTIYF
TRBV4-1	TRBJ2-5	CASSQESPGTQYF
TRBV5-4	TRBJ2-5	CASSPGGQKQETQYF
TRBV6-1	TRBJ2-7	CASRRTPLNWYEQYF
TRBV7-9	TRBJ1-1	CASSLVRRNTEAFF
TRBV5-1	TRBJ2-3	CASGLAGETDTQYF
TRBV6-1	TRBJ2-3	CATERGAISDTQYF
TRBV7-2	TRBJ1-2	CASSLARGGYGYTF
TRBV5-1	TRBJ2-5	CASSLAIGRVGETQYF
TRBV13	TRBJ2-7	CASSSVRGYEQYF
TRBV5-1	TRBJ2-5	CASSLRTAKETQYF
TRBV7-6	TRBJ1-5	CASSASPDGRNQPQHF
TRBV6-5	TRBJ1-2	CASSRSAAGGGGYTF
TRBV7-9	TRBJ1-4	CASSLSGGSNEKLFF
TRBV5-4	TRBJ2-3	CASSPRDGTPRLTDTQYF
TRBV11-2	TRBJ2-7	CASSASRLEQYF
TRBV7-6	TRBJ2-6	CASSRGGAGANVLTF
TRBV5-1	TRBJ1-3	CASSPTGNFFNTIYF
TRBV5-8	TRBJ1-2	CASSLTDYGYTF
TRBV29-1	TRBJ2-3	CSLRDRDFTDTQYF
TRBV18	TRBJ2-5	CASSYSVGYQETQYF
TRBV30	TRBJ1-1	CAWGRGEAFF
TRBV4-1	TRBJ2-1	CASSWDRGNEQFF
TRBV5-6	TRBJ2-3	CASRGGDTQYF
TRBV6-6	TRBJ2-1	CASNPDRESDEQFF
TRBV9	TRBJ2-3	CASSGRTSGVDTQYF
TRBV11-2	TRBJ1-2	CASSPGQGSYTF
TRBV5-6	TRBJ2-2	CASSLGQGSFAGELFF
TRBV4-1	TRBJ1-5	CASSQDEWQGQGRPQHF
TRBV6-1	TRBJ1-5	CASSEWVPSVGNQPQHF